This TCR beta chain was sequenced for a study of regulatory T cells in long-lasting Graves disease (dated by TCRdb to the early 2020s). For the wider study: Antithyroid drugs had been taken for less than 3 months by newly diagnosed Graves' disease patients. Peripheral blood TCR sequencing and RNA sequencing compared persistent Graves' disease patients with newly diagnosed Graves' disease patients. The study was registered as a clinical trial and conducted in China. A total of 33 samples were covered by TCR sequencing, comprising around 13 persistent and 20 or so newly diagnosed Graves' disease patients. General conclusions and limits of the study: Only the TCR beta chain was sequenced and analyzed. Only peripheral blood was studied, because thyroid tissue, the primary lesion, was inaccessible. A larger number of public clonotypes was shared among persistent patients (approximately 2,500) than among newly diagnosed patients (over 850). Compared with newly diagnosed patients, persistent Graves' disease patients had lower TCR Shannon entropy and fewer highly expanded clones, which suggests clonal expansion. The small sample size was acknowledged by the authors as a limitation that may reduce accuracy. Preferential use of TRBV28, TRBJ1-2 and TRBJ2-5 was observed in persistent disease, whereas TRBV20-1 and TRBJ2-1 were favored in newly diagnosed disease.

The time point label corresponds to: newly diagnosed GD, antithyroid drugs for less than 3 months. For both TCR sequencing and RNA sequencing, RNA was extracted from PBMCs using TRIzol. The diagnosis of Graves' disease was made according to American Thyroid Association guidelines. Patients were recruited from an endocrinology department in Xi'an, China. From each patient, about 9.7 milliliters of peripheral blood was collected into an EDTA anticoagulant tube. Ficoll Paque Plus density gradient separation was used to isolate PBMCs, and no additional T cell sorting was done. RNA quality was checked with an Agilent 2100 Bioanalyzer and agarose gel, and concentration with a NanoDrop 2000. V is cut by 8 bases and J by 1 base, and the space between the germline ends is 10 bases. The CDR3 holds 14 amino acids from the cysteine to the phenylalanine. Left in the record is the CDR3 DNA by itself, 42 bases read in frame from the first base. CDR1 and CDR2 are read off the germline V gene as KGHDR and SFDVKD.

Notes on this clonotype: Its target antigen remains unknown. No much larger clone is present one base from it, and per-base qualities are unavailable.

Libraries were constructed by multiplex PCR. The listed sequencing device is Illumina HiSeq 4000. TCR beta libraries were built with iRepertoire HTBI primers and Arm-PCR amplification of CDR3 regions. PCR products were gel purified before sequencing. As for the original processing: Gene usage analysis of CDR3 amino acid clonotypes used the approximately 62 TRBV and 14 to 15 TRBJ segments found across samples. COPE and FqMerger were used to merge filtered high-quality paired reads into contigs. BLAST was used to align contigs to the IMGT TRBV, TRBD and TRBJ reference genes, and CDR3 was defined following IMGT. Highly expanded clones were defined as clonotypes with a frequency above 0.1%. Shannon entropy served as the measure of repertoire diversity, while the Gini coefficient captured V-J evenness. Public clonotypes were defined as clonotypes shared by more than one individual. Starting from the raw public reads, TCRdb applied fastp trimming at Q25, assembled clones with MiXCR and retained in-frame beta chains. All rows with the same CDR3 protein become a single entry with the most common DNA and genes. The V and J calls were determined by TCRdb, not by the authors. This sample has some 410,000 distinct CDR3 sequences in its table, and roughly 17% of those were observed once. The biggest ten clones account for around 10% of the sample.

This same sample was also part of a study on T cells in Graves' hyperthyroidism and ophthalmopathy. As described in the second report: A patient counted as having stable Graves' hyperthyroidism if no progression to ophthalmopathy occurred over 18 months of follow-up. Hyperthyroidism patients were aged 18 to 65 years and newly diagnosed, with disease duration of less than 2 months. Exclusion was applied to patients with uncontrolled infections, other autoimmune diseases, pregnancy or lactation. Diagnoses were established on the basis of clinical symptoms, serum thyroxine and TRAb, thyroid ultrasound, and orbital computed tomography. A first-round RT-PCR of the TCR CDR3 used the HTBI primer set with the Qiagen OneStep RT-PCR kit. Most expanded thyroid clonotypes (frequency above 0.001) were also found in blood, which suggests that blood repertoires may mirror thyroid immune responses. In cross-validation, a model built on a 13 V-J signature told ophthalmopathy apart from stable hyperthyroidism with approximately 91% sensitivity and roughly 81% specificity, and in testing the same model reached 80%/75%. During validation, the model predicted progression to ophthalmopathy a median of approximately 7 months ahead of onset, with roughly 65% sensitivity and 72.22% specificity. To identify TCR V-J signatures that set the groups apart, the researchers used a discovery cohort of about a hundred patients, made up of 40 to 45 with Graves' ophthalmopathy and 55 to 65 with stable Graves' hyperthyroidism. Prospective prediction of ophthalmopathy was tested in an independent validation cohort of approximately 19 hyperthyroidism patients and 17 patients who later progressed to ophthalmopathy. The 100 or so discovery patients were randomly split 7:3 into training and test sets. Thyroid tissue and blood T-cell repertoires from several Graves' hyperthyroidism patients were also compared in the study. Once sampling was done, hyperthyroidism patients were given methimazole at a starting dose of 30 mg daily, whereas ophthalmopathy patients were given high-dose intravenous methylprednisolone. Libraries were constructed in a second round of multiplex PCR, after which size selection and purification were carried out. Paired-end sequencing of the libraries was performed with 100 bp reads on an Illumina HiSeq2000. SOAPnuke was used to process the raw data, with reads discarded if the reads contained adapters or uncalled bases, had a mean Phred below 15, or lacked an exact constant-primer or identifier match. COPE v1.2.5 was used to merge high-quality paired reads, and clonotypes were defined as unique nucleotide sequences. MiTCR v1.1 was used to align the clonotypes against IMGT TRBV, TRBD and TRBJ reference segments. Only V-J combinations with frequency above 0.0001, covering approximately 99% of repertoires, were analysed. The TCS score was defined as F50 (clonal expansion) divided by E x V (chaos), with BLOSUM62-based TCRdist calculated between CDR3 peptides within each V-J. Welch's t-statistics and random forest reduced approximately 520 V-J features to 10 to 15, which were used in a naive Bayes classifier (R e1071). No statistical method was used to set the sample size in advance, and investigators knew the group allocation. TCR Vbeta CDR3 sequencing of around 130 peripheral blood samples (around 45 ophthalmopathy, 75 hyperthyroidism and some 17 progressor patients) is reported in the paper.

This sample comprised peripheral blood mononuclear cells (PBMCs), obtained at new diagnosis, from a patient treated with antithyroid drugs. The rearranged segments are TRBV24-1 and TRBJ2-2; tentative D gene TRBD1, with 6 bases matching. The TCR was taken from a woman in her 30s with Graves disease. Donor details come from another sample of the same person, matched by shared clones. The CDR3 amino acid sequence is: CATKGVENTGELFF. The DNA is as follows: TGTGCCACCAAGGGGGTCGAGAACACCGGGGAGCTGTTTTTT.